At least ten counts were recorded for the clone carrying this TCR beta chain. The antigen is unknown. The data originate from a study of T cell repertoires in cytomegalovirus infection. Turning to the study itself: Through public TCR beta signatures, both CMV infection and matching HLA type were indicated.

TCRdb reprocessed the reads via MiXCR and lists one record per CDR3 protein. The sample yields tens of thousands of distinct CDR3 sequences, just under 4% seen once. General study points: Across the ex vivo response, the dominant clonotypes were HLA-C-restricted CMV-specific TCR beta clonotypes. The cumulative frequency of public TCR beta families distinguished individuals who carried CMV together with the relevant HLA.

Source material: PBMCs. The source is a human donor in good health (CMV status not recorded). Some clones in this sample may be carry-over from other donors' samples.

The CDR3 sequence is CASSEPRSGNTIYF. The CDR3 DNA reads TGTGCCAGCAGTGAACCCCGCTCTGGAAACACCATATATTTT. The rearrangement links TRBV2 to TRBJ1-3, with D unresolved. Trimming shortened V by 2 bases and J by 0 bases, and 5 bases separated the two germline ends. The germline V gene encodes CDR1 SNHLY and CDR2 FYNNEI. This CDR3 region has 14 residues.